This T cell receptor beta chain came from a study of shared clonotypes between healthy human individuals. Germline loops: CDR1 SGHDT, CDR2 YYEEEE. Trimming took off 4 bases at V and 2 bases at J, with 7 bases between the two ends. CDR3 length: 12 residues. Negatively enriched CD4+ T cells were divided by CD45RA into naive and memory. Libraries were prepared by immunoSEQ multiplex PCR; TCRdb keeps only in-frame clonotypes and omits some of them. The sample contains 2 million to 2.5 million clones, 85% to 95% of which appear only once. Note on this clone: Its antigen is unknown.

Study results and caveats: The genetic and exposure-history diversity represented was limited by few donors.

The sample consisted of naive CD4+ T cells from PBMCs. The sample's subset: CD45RA+ positively selected. This receptor was identified in a man aged 18 to 30 in good health. Some clones in this sample may be carry-over from other donors' samples. The chain has TRBV5-6 and TRBJ2-7, with D hard to call. As DNA, the CDR3 is TGTGCCAGCAGCCGGACCGCCTACGAGCAGTACTTC. It codes for CASSRTAYEQYF.